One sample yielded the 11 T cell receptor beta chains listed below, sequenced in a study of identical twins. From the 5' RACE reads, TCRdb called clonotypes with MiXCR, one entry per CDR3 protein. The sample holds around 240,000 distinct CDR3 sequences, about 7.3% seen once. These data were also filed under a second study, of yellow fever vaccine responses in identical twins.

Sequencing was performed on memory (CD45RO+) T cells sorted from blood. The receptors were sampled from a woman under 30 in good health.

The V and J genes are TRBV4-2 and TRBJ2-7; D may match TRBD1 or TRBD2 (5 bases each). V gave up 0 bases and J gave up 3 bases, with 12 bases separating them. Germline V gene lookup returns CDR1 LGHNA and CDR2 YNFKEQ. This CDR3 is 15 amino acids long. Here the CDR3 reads CASSQEGDRYYEQYF. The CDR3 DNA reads TGTGCCAGCAGCCAAGAGGGAGACAGATACTACGAGCAGTACTTC.

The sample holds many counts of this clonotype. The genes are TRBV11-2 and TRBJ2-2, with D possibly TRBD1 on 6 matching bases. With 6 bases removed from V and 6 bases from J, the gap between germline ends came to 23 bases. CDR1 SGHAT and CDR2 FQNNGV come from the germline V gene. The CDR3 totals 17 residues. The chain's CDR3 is CASRRTALTSPAGELFF. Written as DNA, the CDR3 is TGTGCCAGCAGGCGGACAGCACTTACATCACCGGCCGGGGAGCTGTTTTTT.

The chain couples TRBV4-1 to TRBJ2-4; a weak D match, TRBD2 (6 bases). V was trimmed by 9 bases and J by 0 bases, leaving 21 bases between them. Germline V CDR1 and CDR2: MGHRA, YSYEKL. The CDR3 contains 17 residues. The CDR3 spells CASKGGSPFGAKNIQYF. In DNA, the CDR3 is TGCGCCAGTAAAGGAGGGAGCCCCTTTGGAGCCAAAAACATTCAGTACTTC.

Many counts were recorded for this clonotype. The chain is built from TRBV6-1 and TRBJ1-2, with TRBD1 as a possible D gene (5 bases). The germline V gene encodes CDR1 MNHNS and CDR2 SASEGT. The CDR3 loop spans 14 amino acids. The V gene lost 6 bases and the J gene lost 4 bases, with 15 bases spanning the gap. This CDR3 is CASSLTEAGYGYTF. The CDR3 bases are TGTGCCAGCAGCTTGACAGAGGCCGGCTATGGCTACACCTTC.

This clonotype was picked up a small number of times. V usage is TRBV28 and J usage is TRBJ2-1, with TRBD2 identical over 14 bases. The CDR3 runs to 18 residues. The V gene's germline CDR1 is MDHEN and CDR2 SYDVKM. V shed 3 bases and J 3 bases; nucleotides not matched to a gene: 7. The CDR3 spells CASSFKTSGRANYNEQFF. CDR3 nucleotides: TGTGCCAGCAGTTTTAAGACTAGCGGGAGGGCCAACTACAATGAGCAGTTCTTC.

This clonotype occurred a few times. In DNA, the CDR3 is TGCAGCGTTGAACATGGGTTACTTGTGGAGACCCAGTACTTC. Translating it yields CSVEHGLLVETQYF. The V call is TRBV29-1, the J call TRBJ2-5; D unresolved. Germline CDR1 SQVTM, CDR2 ANQGSEA. CDR3 length equals 14 residues. Trimming shortened V by 2 bases and J by 5 bases, and 15 bases separated the two germline ends.

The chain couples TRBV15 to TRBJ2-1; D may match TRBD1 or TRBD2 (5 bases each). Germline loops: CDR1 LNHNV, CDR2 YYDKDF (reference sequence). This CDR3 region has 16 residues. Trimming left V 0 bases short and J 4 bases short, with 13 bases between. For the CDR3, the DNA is TGTGCCACCAGCAGAGATGAGGGGTCCGAGTACAATGAGCAGTTCTTC. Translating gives CATSRDEGSEYNEQFF.

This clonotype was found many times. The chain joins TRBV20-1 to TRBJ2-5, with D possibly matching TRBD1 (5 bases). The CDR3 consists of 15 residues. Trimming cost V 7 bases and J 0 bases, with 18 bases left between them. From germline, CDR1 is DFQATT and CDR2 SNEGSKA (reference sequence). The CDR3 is CSVTILQGHQETQYF. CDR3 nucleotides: TGCAGTGTTACTATCCTTCAGGGTCACCAAGAGACCCAGTACTTC.

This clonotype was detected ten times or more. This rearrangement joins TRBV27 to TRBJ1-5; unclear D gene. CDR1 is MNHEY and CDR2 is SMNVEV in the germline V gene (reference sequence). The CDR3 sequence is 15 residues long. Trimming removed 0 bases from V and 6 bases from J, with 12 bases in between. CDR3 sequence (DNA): TGTGCCAGCAGTTTATCGCCTCATGGGAGTCAGCCCCAGCATTTT. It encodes CASSLSPHGSQPQHF.

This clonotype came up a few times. As DNA, the CDR3 is TGCGCCAGCAGTGCGGAGAGACTAGGCAATGAGCAGTTCTTC. Translation gives CASSAERLGNEQFF. The chain uses TRBV10-1 and TRBJ2-1; perhaps TRBD2 as D (6 bases). CDR1 and CDR2 (germline): WNHNN, SYGVQD (reference sequence). V lost 4 bases to trimming and J lost 6 bases, with 13 bases between them. The CDR3 has 14 amino acids.

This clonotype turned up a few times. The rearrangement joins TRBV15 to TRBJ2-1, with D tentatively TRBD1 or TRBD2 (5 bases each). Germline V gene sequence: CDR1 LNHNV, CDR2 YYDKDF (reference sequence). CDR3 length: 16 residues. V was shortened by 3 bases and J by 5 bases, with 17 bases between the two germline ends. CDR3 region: CATSRDSGAINNEQFF. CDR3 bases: TGTGCCACCAGCAGGGACTCCGGGGCCATAAACAATGAGCAGTTCTTC.